One sample yielded the 6 T cell receptor beta chains listed below, sequenced in a study of T cell responses to AZD1222 COVID-19 vaccine. Here immunoSEQ multiplex PCR was the method, and the copy in TCRdb shows in-frame clones only, minus some. Among a few hundred thousand clones listed, over 90% were seen once. This specimen consisted of peripheral blood, obtained on day 0 of AZD1222 vaccination. The receptors derive from an adult in good health.

The chain is built from TRBV29-1 and TRBJ1-1, with 9 positions matching TRBD1. The CDR3 has 13 amino acids. J gave up 2 bases and V 6 bases, and 4 bases lay outside the gene matches. Germline CDR1 reads SQVTM; CDR2 reads ANQGSEA. Here the CDR3 DNA reads TGCAGCGTACGGACAGGGGTAAACACTGAAGCTTTCTTT. Its protein product is CSVRTGVNTEAFF.

The chain recombines TRBV12-3 or TRBV12-4 with TRBJ1-1; D is unresolved. The CDR3 is 12 amino acids. V lost 6 bases and J lost 7, with 12 bases in between. The CDR3 coding sequence is TGTGCCAGCAGGACCGGACGGTTTGAAGCTTTCTTT. It translates to CASRTGRFEAFF.

This clone was observed once. The chain couples TRBV18 to TRBJ2-7; 8 bases align to TRBD1. The CDR3 totals 15 residues. Germline CDR1 KGHSH, CDR2 LQKENI. The junction had 5 bases not matched to a gene; V was cut back by 2 bases and J by 2 bases. Here the CDR3 reads CASSPGTGPPYEQYF. The CDR3 region has the DNA TGTGCCAGCTCACCAGGGACAGGCCCTCCCTACGAGCAGTACTTC.

The DNA of the CDR3 is TGTGCCATCAGTGAGAGGACCGATTACGAGCAGTACTTC. This sequence encodes CAISERTDYEQYF. V gene TRBV10-3 combines with J gene TRBJ2-7; D gene uncertain. This CDR3 comprises 13 residues. Germline V gene data show CDR1 as ENHRY and CDR2 as SYGVKD. V lost 2 bases and J lost 4, with 9 bases in between.

The CDR3 nucleotides read TGTGCCAGCAGTGCGGGACAGGGGAGGACAGATACGCAGTATTTT. It codes for CASSAGQGRTDTQYF. The chain recombines TRBV2 with TRBJ2-3, with TRBD1 identical over 10 bases. This CDR3 is built from 15 residues. Germline V gene data show CDR1 as SNHLY and CDR2 as FYNNEI. Losses at the gene ends were 4 bases for V and 3 bases for J; bases not matched to a gene: 4.

The chain is built from TRBV2 and TRBJ1-2, with TRBD1 matching over 7 bases. V dropped 0 bases and J dropped 5; count of bases not matched to a gene: 3. The CDR3 runs to 14 residues. CDR1 and CDR2 from the germline V gene are SNHLY and FYNNEI. In DNA form, the CDR3 reads TGTGCCAGCAGTGAAGCGGGGGGACAGTATGGCTACACCTTC. It codes for CASSEAGGQYGYTF.